A single sample is the source of the 5 T cell receptor beta chains below, sequenced in a study of T cells in Graves' hyperthyroidism and ophthalmopathy (dated by TCRdb to the late 2010s). Library preparation was by multiplex PCR. The instrument given in TCRdb is Illumina HiSeq 2000. The TCR beta CDR3 regions were amplified from RNA transcripts. The first round of RT-PCR for the TCR CDR3 was performed with the HTBI primer set and the Qiagen OneStep RT-PCR kit. The raw public data were reprocessed by TCRdb itself: fastp quality trimming at Q25, MiXCR clonotype calling, in-frame beta chains only. Identical CDR3 proteins give one entry, which carries the most common genes and DNA. This sample holds hundreds of thousands of distinct CDR3 sequences; 14% were observed only once. The top ten constitute approximately 5.7% of the sample. Sequenced input: blood. These TCRs come from a young woman with Graves' hyperthyroidism that later progressed to Graves' ophthalmopathy.

The chain links TRBV30 to TRBJ2-4; 10 bases align to TRBD2. The CDR3 extends over 15 amino acids. Trimming at V came to 1 base and at J to 0 bases, leaving 0 bases not matched to a gene. Germline V gives CDR1 GTSNPN, CDR2 SVGIG (reference sequence). CDR3 amino acids: CAWSERGGAKNIQYF. CDR3 sequence (DNA): TGTGCCTGGAGTGAGCGGGGGGGAGCCAAAAACATTCAGTACTTC.

The chain recombines TRBV15 with TRBJ1-5, with D hard to call. Germline V gives CDR1 LNHNV, CDR2 YYDKDF (reference sequence). The CDR3 length is 14 residues. With 5 bases removed from V and 7 bases from J, the gap between germline ends came to 15 bases. The chain's CDR3 is CATSPRELRQPQHF. CDR3 nucleotides: TGTGCCACCAGCCCTCGAGAACTTCGCCAGCCCCAGCATTTT.

In its sample, this clonotype was seen many times. This chain links TRBV29-1 with TRBJ2-7; 9 bases line up with TRBD1. The CDR3 has 18 residues. Germline CDR1 and CDR2: SQVTM and ANQGSEA. The junction had 21 bases not matched to a gene; V was cut back by 4 bases and J by 5 bases. The CDR3 region is CSVASGAFWGQGGNEQYF. The CDR3, as DNA: TGCAGCGTTGCGAGTGGAGCTTTTTGGGGACAGGGAGGCAACGAGCAGTACTTC.

Many counts were recorded for this clonotype. The CDR3 region is CASSPHSYGYTF. The CDR3, as DNA: TGTGCCAGCAGTCCACACAGCTATGGCTACACCTTC. The chain carries TRBV28 and TRBJ1-2; D is ambiguous. The length of the CDR3 is 12 residues. Germline CDR1 reads MDHEN; CDR2 reads SYDVKM. V was cut by 5 bases and J by 4 bases, with 8 bases left in between.

This clonotype has a count of ten or more. The chain recombines TRBV6-2 or TRBV6-3 with TRBJ2-2; a possible D gene is TRBD2 (6 bases). The CDR3 has 15 residues. Germline V lookup: CDR1 MNHEY, CDR2 SVGEGT. Trimming left V 5 bases short and J 4 bases short, with 14 bases between. Here the CDR3 DNA reads TGTGCCAGCAGTATCCCGGGACTCACCACCGGGGAGCTGTTTTTT. Its translation is CASSIPGLTTGELFF.